This TCR beta chain was profiled in a study of cytomegalovirus exposure and HLA in healthy donors (dated by TCRdb to about 2017). Study-wide context: According to an earlier analysis of a few hundred of the donors, 150 million to 200 million T cells yielded some 110 million unique TCR beta sequences and 276 Gb of sequence data. An early release covering 550 to 700 HLA-typed donors comprised about 300 gigabases of sequencing data and approximately 85 million unique TCR sequences. The genetic ancestry cluster associated with self-reported Caucasian donors included 81% of the roughly 380 genotyped donors. The study aimed to test whether signatures of past pathogen exposure could be identified by cataloging public T cell receptors. The study used immunosequencing to profile the T cell repertoires of approximately 690 subjects and linked those repertoires to cytomegalovirus serostatus. A separate validation cohort of roughly 130 different subjects was used in addition to the roughly 670-subject first cohort. High-throughput TCR immunosequencing, statistical association of individual TCRs with disease status, and machine learning were combined to predict cytomegalovirus infection status. A later analysis re-examined previously published TCR beta repertoires from about 670 donors and added high-resolution HLA genotyping to investigate patterns of TCR occurrence. Rather than using new phenotypic data, the later analysis identified candidate immune exposures from TCR beta sequences and from how often those sequences occurred across donors. An earlier analysis of 500 to 650 of the donors applied high-throughput TCR beta sequencing to assess whether each TCR beta V gene segment acted as functional or pseudogenic. Alongside the repertoire data, information on donor age, sex, ethnicity and CMV serostatus was compiled. A later genetic analysis took genome-wide SNP genotypes for about 65% of the 666 donors and used that subset as a discovery cohort. Every repertoire in the discovery cohort had been generated on one and the same sequencing platform. Class I and class II HLA loci were covered by the typing at four-digit resolution. Typing coverage differed by locus: A, B, C, DRB1 and DQB1 were typed in roughly 629-640 donors, DQA1 in approximately 520, DPA1 in around 580, and DPB1 in approximately 450. About five DR-DQ haplotypes were treated as single units for association and clustering because of strong linkage in the cohort. Across under 500 genotyped donors of the cohort, an average of roughly 250,000 unique TCR beta nucleotide sequences per donor were sequenced, and roughly a sixth of those sequences were non-productive. Broader findings and caveats from the paper: This cohort had only TCR beta chains sequenced, and the lack of alpha or paired-chain data limited which features could be detected. A later analysis found that HLA-associated TCR beta chains were more clonally expanded and had lower generation probabilities than equally common non-associated chains. A cluster of highly shared sequence variants was judged likely to represent a technical artifact of the sequencing pipeline. Most CMV-associated TCR beta chains appeared to be HLA-restricted in a later analysis, and the HLA associations seemed to be driven largely by CMV exposure. A further reported finding was that TCR beta sequences accurately predicted the HLA-A and HLA-B alleles for most subjects in the first cohort. Presence/absence analyses assumed roughly uniform sequencing depth across donors, an assumption that may not hold. In a later genetic analysis, fewer N-insertions in productive TCRs were reported among donors in an Asian-associated ancestry cluster than the roughly 700-donor mean. In both the original and validation cohorts, the classifier was reported to diagnose cytomegalovirus status with high specificity and sensitivity. In an earlier analysis of approximately 590 of the donors, most TCR beta V segments appeared in productive rearrangements about 87% or about 30% of the time, broadly matching IMGT annotations. Strong co-occurrence of HLA alleles, especially DR and DQ, made assigning TCR associations to individual alleles difficult. For the cohort, immune exposure information was limited to CMV serostatus. According to a later analysis, TCR association rates differed among HLA loci, with DRB1 alleles showing the most associated TCRs and HLA-C alleles showing the fewest. Correlated functional status among segregating V segments might reflect linkage disequilibrium, but an unknown experimental factor could not be ruled out. HLA typing was unavailable for some donors at each locus, so association tests used only the typed subset. A later analysis reported that several top co-occurrence clusters appeared linked to parvovirus B19, influenza, CMV and Epstein-Barr virus. Across donors, most TCR sequences were observed very rarely, whereas some public TCRs were present in many individuals. In vitro tests confirmed that three of the cytomegalovirus-associated TCR beta chains recognize cytomegalovirus antigens. The authors suggested that the approach could potentially be extended to other disease states and immunological phenotypes. Because the 87-base-pair reads could not distinguish some IMGT-functional V segments, including TRBV6-2 and TRBV6-3, those segments were excluded. A total of 164 TCR beta chains were listed by the study as associated with cytomegalovirus. Because counts were too low, some 17 rarely observed V segments, including chromosome 9 orphons, were left out of the earlier analysis of 587 of the donors. Specific HLA alleles were associated with 16,951 TCR beta sequences at a false discovery rate of 0.05 in a later analysis. An association between a missense DCLRE1C variant and V-gene and J-gene trimming of TCR beta chains was found in a later genetic analysis and replicated in an independent cohort.

On this clone itself: Its recognized antigen is unknown.

The CDR3 contains 17 residues, cysteine and phenylalanine counted. The DNA shown is the 51-base CDR3, in frame from base 1. At the junction V is shortened by 7 bases and J by 0 bases, with 19 bases in between. The germline V gene (reference sequence) sets CDR1 to MNHEY and CDR2 to SMNVEV. Libraries were built with the immunoSEQ multiplex PCR assay. For the multiplex PCR, a mixture combining 60 forward primers for TCR Vbeta segments and 13 reverse primers for TCR Jbeta segments was used. Amplification of the CDR3 region of rearranged TCR beta genes was performed with a multiplex PCR assay on genomic DNA. Amplified TCR beta libraries were sequenced as 87-base-pair reads on the Illumina HiSeq System. The paper's processing steps were these. In a later analysis, around 80 million unique TCR beta chains were counted across the approximately 620 repertoires, and roughly 10 million of these chains were shared by at least two donors. Raw reads were error-corrected and collapsed into unique sequences by a nearest-neighbor algorithm in which closely related sequences were merged to remove PCR and sequencing errors. CDR3 sequences were aligned to IMGT reference sequences to assign V, D and J gene segments. Each retained sequence needed at least a six-nucleotide match to both a V gene segment and a J gene segment. A rearrangement was called productive if the CDR3 had no stop codons and remained in frame with V and J, and every other rearrangement was called non-productive. CDR3 was defined according to IMGT convention as the region running from the second conserved V-encoded cysteine to the conserved J-encoded phenylalanine. The earlier analysis of approximately 500 of the donors excluded sequences that lacked an unambiguous match to a single V gene segment. An earlier analysis of 587 of the donors called V segments functional above 56.7% productive rearrangements and segregating when the between-donor standard deviation exceeded 5%. To diagnose cytomegalovirus status from the catalog of TCR beta chain sequences, a statistical classification framework was built. A later analysis assigned V and J genes by comparing TCR nucleotide sequences with IMGT/GENE-DB human TR gene sequences. A later analysis assigned CDR3 sequences and most-parsimonious VDJ recombination scenarios with the TCRdist pipeline. In a later analysis, each TCR beta chain was defined by its CDR3 amino acid sequence together with its V-gene family, and reads lacking a unique V-gene family were excluded. To address suspected cross-contamination and a sequencing artifact, a later analysis removed over 500 highly shared, low-generation-probability nucleotide sequences. In a later analysis, a clonal expansion index for each public chain was calculated from normalized within-repertoire ranks of inferred template counts. In a later analysis, generation probabilities were computed with a VDJ recombination model fitted to out-of-frame rearrangements, and the resulting probabilities were checked against IGoR. A later analysis scored TCR-TCR, TCR-HLA and TCR-CMV co-occurrence with hypergeometric tests, applying a repertoire-size bias correction to TCR pairs. In a later analysis, false discovery rates were estimated by permuting HLA or CMV assignments 20 times. A later analysis grouped co-occurring TCRs with DBSCAN, adding TCRdist sequence similarity when clustering within HLA-allele-positive subsets. For co-occurrence clustering, repertoires with fewer than 30,000 or more than 120,000 public chains were excluded, along with several repertoires with anomalous nucleotide sharing. Drawn from immuneACCESS, this table holds only the in-frame rearrangements with V and J called that TCRdb kept. Clones are partly lost; checked studies trace under half to an unresolved V gene and leave the rest unexplained. V and J calls and clone size come straight from that table; D and trimming were deduced from the DNA. The data table for this sample lists approximately 100,000 clones. Together, the top ten hold 0.59% of the sample.

In total, roughly 670 healthy bone marrow donors made up the cohort. Cohort members were all nominally healthy when sampled, although unrecorded immune exposures were likely present. The donor tested CMV seronegative, placing the donor among the 352 seronegative members of the cohort. A peripheral blood sample was collected from each donor, and TCR beta sequencing was performed on peripheral blood mononuclear cells. The Qiagen DNeasy Blood Extraction Kit was used to extract genomic DNA from the blood cell samples. The chain employs TRBV27 and TRBJ1-5; TRBD1 is possibly the D segment (5 matching bases). This clonotype was obtained from a man aged 45-60 years in good health and CMV-seronegative. The sequenced sample consisted of PBMCs. The CDR3 protein: CASKELAGPYSNQPQHF. The DNA sequence is as follows: TGTGCCAGCAAGGAGCTCGCAGGGCCCTATAGCAATCAGCCCCAGCATTTT.